Each of the 17 T cell receptor beta chains below was sequenced from the same sample in a study of blood T cells in healthy people across ages. Through a sample-barcoded 5' primer and a J-beta primer mix, a second PCR was run for roughly 6 to 11 cycles. TCRdb used MiXCR to reprocess the 5' RACE reads, holding one entry per CDR3 protein. This sample carries roughly 800,000 distinct CDR3 sequences, 20% to 30% of them seen once, and the ten largest clones take more than 3%. In addition, the sample was reused for a study of T cells of mothers and their children.

Sequencing was done on a sample of blood. The receptors were gathered from a boy aged 5-17 years in good health.

The chain has TRBV5-1 and TRBJ2-3; D might be TRBD2 (5 bases). CDR3 length: 14 amino acids. V dropped 1 base and J dropped 3 bases, with 9 bases sitting between them. In germline, CDR1 is SGHRS, CDR2 YFSETQ. The CDR3 reads CASSLYTGTDTQYF. The DNA of the CDR3 is TGCGCCAGCAGCTTGTACACGGGAACAGATACGCAGTATTTT.

This clonotype was recorded at least ten times. The rearrangement joins TRBV27 to TRBJ2-7, with 7 bases aligning to TRBD1. The CDR3 is 13 residues long. CDR1 and CDR2 (germline): MNHEY, SMNVEV (reference sequence). Trimming took 6 bases from V and 3 from J; bases not matched to a gene: 5. The CDR3 region has the DNA TGTGCCAGCAGCTTCCGGGACAGCTACGAGCAGTACTTC. This sequence encodes CASSFRDSYEQYF.

This clonotype has just a few counts. The gene calls are TRBV29-1 and TRBJ2-5; possible D gene TRBD2, 6 bases. V was clipped by 5 bases and J by 4 bases, with 17 bases between them. CDR3 length: 14 residues. CDR1 is SQVTM, CDR2 ANQGSEA, per germline. As DNA, the CDR3 is TGCAGCGTTTCGGGCCGGAGTAGCGGAGAGACCCAGTACTTC. The encoded protein is CSVSGRSSGETQYF.

This clonotype was counted between two and nine times. V and J are TRBV20-1 and TRBJ2-5, with a weak D call TRBD1 (5 bases). The germline V gene encodes CDR1 DFQATT and CDR2 SNEGSKA (reference sequence). V shed 6 bases and J shed 0 bases, with 8 bases lying between them. This CDR3 is 12 amino acids long. For the CDR3, the DNA is TGCAGTGCAATGACAGACCAAGAGACCCAGTACTTC. Protein: CSAMTDQETQYF.

About this clonotype: Compared with germline, one end of the junction differs, possibly owing to a read error. The rearrangement links TRBV29-1 to TRBJ2-5, with D possibly matching TRBD1 (6 bases). This CDR3 comprises 12 residues. CDR1 and CDR2 (germline): SQVTM, ANQGSEA. The CDR3 loop is CSAHPGAETQHF. CDR3 in DNA: TGCAGCGCCCATCCAGGGGCTGAGACCCAGCACTTC.

DNA of the CDR3: TGTGCCAGCAGCTTAGGGACTAGCGAGATAGAGACCCAGTACTTC. As protein: CASSLGTSEIETQYF. This sequence joins TRBV7-9 and TRBJ2-5; 9 bases are a match to TRBD2. In germline, CDR1 is SEHNR, CDR2 FQNEAQ (reference sequence). The ends lost 1 base at V and 4 bases at J; junction bases unmatched: 4. CDR3 length: 15 amino acids.

In this sample, this clonotype turned up many times. This chain connects TRBV5-1 to TRBJ2-5; D is uncertain. The CDR3 sequence is 13 residues long. CDR1 is SGHRS, CDR2 YFSETQ, per germline. V was pared by 1 base and J by 1 base, with 5 bases between. Written as DNA, the CDR3 is TGCGCCAGCAGCTTGCAGGTCCAAGAGACCCAGTACTTC. Amino acid sequence: CASSLQVQETQYF. Combining the CDR3 with reference TRBV5-1 and TRBJ2-5 gives the whole variable domain KAGVTQTPRYLIKTRGQQVTLSCSPISGHRSVSWYQQTPGQGLQFLFEYFSETQRNKGNFPGRFSGRQFSNSRSEMNVSTLELGDSALYLCASSLQVQETQYFGPGTRLLVL.

The chain carries TRBV18 and TRBJ2-1; D gene uncertain. The V and J ends lost 6 bases and 2 bases respectively, with 14 bases between them. This CDR3 is 15 amino acids long. Looked up from germline, CDR1 is KGHSH and CDR2 is LQKENI. This chain's CDR3 is CASSRPETTYNEQFF. In DNA, the CDR3 is TGTGCCAGCTCTCGGCCGGAGACCACCTACAATGAGCAGTTCTTC. Variable domain in full (rest from reference TRBV18 and TRBJ2-1): NAGVMQNPRHLVRRRGQEARLRCSPMKGHSHVYWYRQLPEEGLKFMVYLQKENIIDESGMPKERFSAEFPKEGPSILRIQQVVRGDSAAYFCASSRPETTYNEQFFGPGTRLTVL.

This clonotype has just a few counts. The chain uses TRBV4-1 and TRBJ2-3; D not certain. This CDR3 contains 19 residues. Looked up from germline, CDR1 is MGHRA and CDR2 is YSYEKL. With 0 bases removed from V and 2 bases from J, the gap between germline ends came to 21 bases. The CDR3 DNA sequence: TGCGCCAGCAGCCAAGACCGCGTCGCGACCGCCCGTACCACAGATACGCAGTATTTT. The encoded protein is CASSQDRVATARTTDTQYF.

The chain has TRBV12-3 or TRBV12-4 and TRBJ2-5, with D tentatively TRBD1 (6 bases). CDR3 length equals 14 residues. V lost 6 bases and J 2 bases, leaving 13 bases between the germline ends. CDR3 amino acids: CASSRGLGQETQYF. The DNA of the CDR3 is TGTGCCAGCAGCAGGGGCTTGGGGCAAGAGACCCAGTACTTC.

The chain uses TRBV29-1 and TRBJ2-5; D possibly corresponds to TRBD2 (6 bases). The CDR3 contains 12 residues. Germline V CDR1 and CDR2: SQVTM, ANQGSEA. The V and J ends lost 4 bases and 13 bases respectively, with 19 bases between them. The CDR3 bases are TGCAGCGTTGTTGCTAGCGCGGGTAGTAGGTACTTC. It codes for CSVVASAGSRYF.

V is TRBV28 and J is TRBJ2-7; 7 bases agree with TRBD2. Germline V gene lookup returns CDR1 MDHEN and CDR2 SYDVKM. V shed 7 bases and J 7 bases; nucleotides not matched to a gene: 13. The CDR3 contains 14 residues. The CDR3, as DNA: TGTGCCAGCAATCCCCCCGGACTAGTTCTGGAGCAGTACTTC. Residues: CASNPPGLVLEQYF.

This clonotype showed up just a few times. The chain links TRBV7-2 to TRBJ2-2; D call uncertain. The germline gives CDR1 SGHTA, CDR2 FQGNSA. The CDR3 sequence is 14 residues long. Trimming left V 8 bases short and J 0 bases short, with 10 bases between. The CDR3 region is CASLYRANTGELFF. The CDR3 DNA follows: TGTGCCAGCTTGTATCGCGCGAACACCGGGGAGCTGTTTTTT.

The gene calls are TRBV15 and TRBJ2-1; D is ambiguous. The germline V gene encodes CDR1 LNHNV and CDR2 YYDKDF (reference sequence). This CDR3 is 15 amino acids long. V lost 1 base, J lost 3 bases, and 10 bases lay in between. The CDR3 here is CATSRVRNNYNEQFF. The CDR3 coding sequence is TGTGCCACCAGCAGAGTGCGGAACAACTACAATGAGCAGTTCTTC.

This clonotype has a handful of counts. The V gene is TRBV7-2, the J gene TRBJ1-1, with 7 nucleotides matching TRBD1. After removal of 5 bases from V and 5 bases from J, the junction contained 8 bases not matched to a gene. This CDR3 region has 14 residues. CDR1 is SGHTA, CDR2 FQGNSA, per germline. CDR3 amino acids: CASSLGQAGTEAFF. DNA of the CDR3: TGTGCCAGCAGCCTCGGACAGGCGGGAACTGAAGCTTTCTTT.

The gene calls are TRBV19 and TRBJ2-1; 8 bases map to TRBD2. Per the germline V gene, CDR1 is LNHDA and CDR2 is SQIVND (reference sequence). The CDR3 loop spans 15 amino acids. V dropped 5 bases and J dropped 8; count of bases not matched to a gene: 11. The CDR3 is CASSVDGRAVDEQFF. In DNA, the CDR3 is TGTGCCAGTAGTGTCGACGGGAGGGCCGTCGATGAGCAGTTCTTC. Filled out from reference TRBV19 and TRBJ2-1, the complete variable domain reads DGGITQSPKYLFRKEGQNVTLSCEQNLNHDAMYWYRQDPGQGLRLIYYSQIVNDFQKGDIAEGYSVSREKKESFPLTVTSAQKNPTAFYLCASSVDGRAVDEQFFGPGTRLTVL.

This clonotype was counted a few times. This sequence joins TRBV6-2 or TRBV6-3 and TRBJ2-5; perhaps TRBD2 as D (6 bases). Germline-derived CDR1 and CDR2 are MNHEY and SVGEGT. The CDR3 totals 15 residues. The germline V and J ends were trimmed by 6 bases and 1 base, with 15 bases remaining between them. This chain's CDR3 is CASSQTRAFQETQYF. The CDR3 nucleotides are TGTGCCAGCAGCCAGACTAGGGCCTTCCAAGAGACCCAGTACTTC.